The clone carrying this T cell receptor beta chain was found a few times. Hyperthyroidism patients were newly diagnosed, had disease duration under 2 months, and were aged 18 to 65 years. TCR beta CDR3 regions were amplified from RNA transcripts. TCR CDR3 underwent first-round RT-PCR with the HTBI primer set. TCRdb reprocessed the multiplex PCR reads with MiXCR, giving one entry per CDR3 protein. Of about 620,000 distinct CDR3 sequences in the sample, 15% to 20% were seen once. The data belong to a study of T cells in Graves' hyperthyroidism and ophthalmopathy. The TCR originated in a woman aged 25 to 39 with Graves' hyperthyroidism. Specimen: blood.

CDR3 bases: TGTGCCTGGAGTGGGGTTGGAGTCGGCGGGACCTACAATGAGCAGTTCTTC. Residues: CAWSGVGVGGTYNEQFF. The gene calls are TRBV30 and TRBJ2-1; tentatively, D is TRBD2 (6 bases). From germline, CDR1 is GTSNPN and CDR2 SVGIG (reference sequence). Trimming took 1 base from V and 2 from J, leaving 18 bases between them. The CDR3 contains 17 residues.